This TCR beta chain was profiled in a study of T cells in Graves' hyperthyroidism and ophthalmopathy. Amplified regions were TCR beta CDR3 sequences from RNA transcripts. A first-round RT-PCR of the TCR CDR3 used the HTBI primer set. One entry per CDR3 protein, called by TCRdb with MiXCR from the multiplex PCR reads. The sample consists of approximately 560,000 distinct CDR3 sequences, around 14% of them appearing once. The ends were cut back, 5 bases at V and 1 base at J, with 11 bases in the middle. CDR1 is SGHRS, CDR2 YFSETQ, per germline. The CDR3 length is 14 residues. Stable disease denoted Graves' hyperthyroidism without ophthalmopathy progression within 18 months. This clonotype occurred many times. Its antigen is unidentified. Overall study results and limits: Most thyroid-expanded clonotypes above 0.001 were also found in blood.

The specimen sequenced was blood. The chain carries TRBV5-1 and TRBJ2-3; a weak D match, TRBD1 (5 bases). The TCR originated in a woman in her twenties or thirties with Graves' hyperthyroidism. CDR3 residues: CASRGQGGTDTQYF. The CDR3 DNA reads TGCGCCAGCAGGGGTCAAGGGGGCACAGATACGCAGTATTTT.